A single sample gave rise to the 28 T cell receptor beta chains below, sequenced in a study of blood T cell repertoires in COVID-19. Repertoires were generated with immunoSEQ multiplex PCR, while TCRdb's copy carries only in-frame clones and drops some. The repertoire consists of over 200,000 clones, with just under 90% occurring once and the leading ten covering roughly 2.7%. The sequenced sample was peripheral blood. All receptors come from a man younger than 45 with COVID-19, enrolled during active disease.

V and J are TRBV20-1 and TRBJ1-1, with D possibly matching TRBD1 (5 bases). Germline V gene data show CDR1 as DFQATT and CDR2 as SNEGSKA (reference sequence). The CDR3 length is 17 residues. V lost 6 bases and J lost 1, with 24 bases in between. The CDR3, as DNA: TGCAGTGCAAGTAGGCAGGGAAGGTTGTCGGGGAACACTGAAGCTTTCTTT. Translation gives CSASRQGRLSGNTEAFF.

The chain recombines TRBV2 with TRBJ2-3; D possibly corresponds to TRBD2 (6 bases). From germline, CDR1 is SNHLY and CDR2 FYNNEI. V was trimmed by 3 bases and J by 10 bases, leaving 17 bases between them. The CDR3 extends over 14 amino acids. The CDR3 here is CASSEEIAALPQYF. In DNA, the CDR3 is TGTGCCAGCAGTGAGGAGATAGCGGCCCTGCCGCAGTATTTT.

The chain recombines TRBV28 with TRBJ2-7; TRBD1 agrees at 8 bases. The germline CDR1 and CDR2 sequences are MDHEN and SYDVKM. V dropped 7 bases and J dropped 2; count of bases not matched to a gene: 4. The length of the CDR3 is 13 residues. The CDR3 DNA follows: TGTGCCAGCAACGACAGGGGCCCCTACGAGCAGTACTTC. Its protein product is CASNDRGPYEQYF.

This rearrangement joins TRBV19 to TRBJ1-2; TRBD1 matches 7 bases. V lost 4 bases to trimming and J lost 2 bases; unmatched junction nucleotides: 10. From germline, CDR1 is LNHDA and CDR2 SQIVND (reference sequence). The CDR3 length is 16 residues. This chain's CDR3 is CASSTPGTDLNYGYTF. The CDR3 region has the DNA TGTGCCAGTAGTACCCCAGGGACAGACCTGAACTATGGCTACACCTTC. The full variable domain, with the rest looked up from reference TRBV19 and TRBJ1-2, is DGGITQSPKYLFRKEGQNVTLSCEQNLNHDAMYWYRQDPGQGLRLIYYSQIVNDFQKGDIAEGYSVSREKKESFPLTVTSAQKNPTAFYLCASSTPGTDLNYGYTFGSGTRLTVV.

The V and J genes are TRBV11-2 and TRBJ2-7; the D is unclear. The length of the CDR3 is 14 residues. CDR1 and CDR2 (germline): SGHAT, FQNNGV. Deletions cut 1 base from V and 5 bases from J, with 12 bases between. This CDR3 is CASSLGHVEDEQYF. For the CDR3, the DNA is TGTGCCAGCAGCTTAGGGCACGTAGAGGACGAGCAGTACTTC.

The CDR3 sequence: CASSSTATGTGYPANYGYTF. The CDR3 nucleotides read TGTGCCAGCAGTTCTACTGCGACCGGGACAGGGTACCCTGCTAACTATGGCTACACCTTC. The chain recombines TRBV27 with TRBJ1-2; TRBD1 matches at 9 bases. V shed 4 bases and J 0 bases; nucleotides not matched to a gene: 18. The length of the CDR3 is 20 residues. Germline V gives CDR1 MNHEY, CDR2 SMNVEV (reference sequence).

J is TRBJ1-5 and V is TRBV19, with D tentatively TRBD1 (5 bases). Trimming stripped 5 bases from V and 2 bases from J, with 13 bases between. Germline loops: CDR1 LNHDA, CDR2 SQIVND (reference sequence). The CDR3 consists of 15 residues. Here the CDR3 DNA reads TGTGCCAGTAGTTCGGGGGGTAAGGGCAATCAGCCCCAGCATTTT. Its translation: CASSSGGKGNQPQHF.

This clone has a single count. J is TRBJ2-1 and V is TRBV27, with TRBD2 as a possible D gene (5 bases). This CDR3 has 16 amino acids. V dropped 6 bases and J dropped 2 bases, with 17 bases sitting between them. Per the germline V gene, CDR1 is MNHEY and CDR2 is SMNVEV (reference sequence). The chain's CDR3 is CASSPRSRGTYNEQFF. CDR3 DNA: TGTGCCAGCAGCCCCCGGTCACGGGGTACCTACAATGAGCAGTTCTTC.

This sequence joins TRBV15 and TRBJ1-3; D may be TRBD1 (6 bases). The V and J ends lost 5 bases and 3 bases respectively, with 17 bases between them. CDR1 and CDR2 from the germline V gene are LNHNV and YYDKDF (reference sequence). This CDR3 is built from 16 residues. The CDR3 loop reads CATSFQQGLGGNTIYF. In DNA form, the CDR3 reads TGTGCCACCAGCTTTCAACAGGGTTTAGGTGGAAACACCATATATTTT.

The CDR3 here is CAISDIGQKNTGELFF. The CDR3 region has the DNA TGTGCCATCAGTGATATAGGACAGAAGAACACCGGGGAGCTGTTTTTT. The rearrangement links TRBV10-3 to TRBJ2-2; possibly TRBD1 for D (6 bases). CDR1 and CDR2 from the germline V gene are ENHRY and SYGVKD. This CDR3 spans 16 amino acids. V lost 3 bases and J 1 base, leaving 12 bases between the germline ends.

A single count supports this clone. The rearrangement uses TRBV11-3 and TRBJ2-3; D is possibly TRBD1 (5 bases). CDR1 and CDR2 (germline): SGHNT, YENEEA. This CDR3 contains 16 residues. The V gene lost 5 bases and the J gene lost 2 bases, with 17 bases spanning the gap. This CDR3 reads CASSPRAGNPTDTQYF. The CDR3 nucleotides read TGTGCCAGCAGCCCACGGGCAGGGAACCCCACAGATACGCAGTATTTT.

The chain is built from TRBV13 and TRBJ2-1, with D possibly matching TRBD2 (6 bases). The CDR3 sequence is 19 residues long. V was trimmed by 4 bases and J by 1 base, leaving 23 bases between them. CDR1 and CDR2 (germline): PRHDT, FYEKMQ (reference sequence). CDR3 sequence reads: CASSSSRSGGTLSYNEQFF. In DNA, the CDR3 is TGTGCCAGCAGCTCTAGTAGAAGTGGCGGGACCTTATCCTACAATGAGCAGTTCTTC.

The chain carries TRBV10-3 and TRBJ2-2, with no clear D. The germline V and J ends were trimmed by 0 bases and 2 bases, with 7 bases remaining between them. This CDR3 spans 15 amino acids. The germline CDR1 and CDR2 sequences are ENHRY and SYGVKD. The CDR3 bases are TGTGCCATCAGTGAGTCGAACAGTAACACCGGGGAGCTGTTTTTT. Its translation is CAISESNSNTGELFF.

The chain uses TRBV15 and TRBJ1-1; D might be TRBD1 (6 bases). V lost 1 base to trimming and J lost 2 bases, with 20 bases between them. The germline gives CDR1 LNHNV, CDR2 YYDKDF (reference sequence). The CDR3 runs to 18 residues. CDR3 sequence: CATSRVVGRYRVNTEAFF. CDR3 nucleotides: TGTGCCACCAGCAGAGTAGTCGGGCGGTACAGGGTAAACACTGAAGCTTTCTTT.

The chain links TRBV7-8 to TRBJ1-1; D is undetermined. Germline CDR1 SGHVS, CDR2 FQNEAQ. V was shortened by 2 bases and J by 1 base, with 11 bases between the two germline ends. The CDR3 covers 15 residues. The CDR3: CASSLLSDTNTEAFF. Here the CDR3 DNA reads TGTGCCAGCAGCTTACTTAGTGACACGAACACTGAAGCTTTCTTT.

This clone came up a few times. V gene TRBV6-5 combines with J gene TRBJ1-2; D call uncertain. Germline CDR1 reads MNHEY; CDR2 reads SVGAGI. The CDR3 contains 12 residues. V lost 7 bases and J lost 2, with 8 bases in between. CDR3: CASKSMNYGYTF. CDR3 DNA: TGTGCCAGCAAAAGCATGAACTATGGCTACACCTTC.

The rearrangement uses TRBV5-1 and TRBJ2-3; possibly TRBD1 for D (6 bases). V lost 4 bases, J lost 2 bases, and 14 bases lay in between. Germline CDR1 reads SGHRS; CDR2 reads YFSETQ. CDR3 length: 15 residues. CDR3 nucleotides: TGCGCCAGCAGCGGCACAGGGTCGCCCACAGATACGCAGTATTTT. Translation: CASSGTGSPTDTQYF. The full variable domain, with the rest looked up from reference TRBV5-1 and TRBJ2-3, is KAGVTQTPRYLIKTRGQQVTLSCSPISGHRSVSWYQQTPGQGLQFLFEYFSETQRNKGNFPGRFSGRQFSNSRSEMNVSTLELGDSALYLCASSGTGSPTDTQYFGPGTRLTVL.

The CDR3 nucleotides read TGTGCCAGTAGTATTCTAGCGGGAGGACACTACAATGAGCAGTTCTTC. It encodes CASSILAGGHYNEQFF. The gene calls are TRBV19 and TRBJ2-1; 11 positions agree with TRBD2. The CDR3 loop spans 16 amino acids. Germline assignment: CDR1 LNHDA and CDR2 SQIVND (reference sequence). V was pared by 3 bases and J by 3 bases, with 4 bases of the junction left unmatched. Using reference TRBV19 and TRBJ2-1 for the parts outside the CDR3, the full variable domain is DGGITQSPKYLFRKEGQNVTLSCEQNLNHDAMYWYRQDPGQGLRLIYYSQIVNDFQKGDIAEGYSVSREKKESFPLTVTSAQKNPTAFYLCASSILAGGHYNEQFFGPGTRLTVL.

The chain links TRBV7-3 to TRBJ2-3, with 13 bases aligning to TRBD2. V trimming: 5 bases; J trimming: 5 bases; junction bases outside the gene matches: 4. Germline V gene data show CDR1 as SGHTA and CDR2 as FQGTGA. This CDR3 comprises 15 residues. The CDR3 spells CASSAGLAGKDTQYF. The CDR3 DNA is TGTGCCAGCAGCGCGGGACTAGCGGGAAAAGATACGCAGTATTTT.

The chain joins TRBV27 to TRBJ2-3; D might be TRBD2 (5 bases). Trimming took off 3 bases at V and 0 bases at J, with 16 bases between the two ends. CDR3 size: 17 residues. CDR1 and CDR2 (germline): MNHEY, SMNVEV (reference sequence). The CDR3 nucleotides are TGTGCCAGCAGTTTGCTACCAGCGGCCTCTAGCACAGATACGCAGTATTTT. Amino acid sequence: CASSLLPAASSTDTQYF.

This clone is a singleton in its sample. The chain couples TRBV6-6 to TRBJ1-1; TRBD1 matches at 7 bases. J gave up 1 base and V 8 bases, and 13 bases lay outside the gene matches. Germline V gene lookup returns CDR1 MNHNY and CDR2 SVGAGI (reference sequence). The length of the CDR3 is 16 residues. The CDR3 nucleotides are TGTGCCAGCGGACAGGAGGCTCATAAAAGGAACACTGAAGCTTTCTTT. It codes for CASGQEAHKRNTEAFF.

This chain joins TRBV2 and TRBJ2-3; D is perhaps TRBD2 (5 bases). From germline, CDR1 is SNHLY and CDR2 FYNNEI. This CDR3 has 15 residues. Trimming took 6 bases from V and 4 from J, leaving 17 bases between them. CDR3 protein: CASRDFTGLADTQYF. The DNA of the CDR3 is TGTGCCAGCAGGGACTTCACTGGACTGGCAGATACGCAGTATTTT.

This chain uses TRBV7-7 with TRBJ2-5; tentatively, D is TRBD1 (6 bases). Trimming removed 5 bases from V and 2 bases from J, with 9 bases in between. CDR1 is SSHAT and CDR2 is FNYEAQ in the germline V gene (reference sequence). The CDR3 is 13 amino acids. The CDR3 loop reads CASSPTGQETQYF. The CDR3 DNA follows: TGTGCCAGCAGCCCGACAGGACAAGAGACCCAGTACTTC.

V is TRBV3-1 (or the pseudogene TRBV3-2) and J is TRBJ1-2; maybe TRBD1 (5 bases). The ends were cut back, 3 bases at V and 4 bases at J, with 9 bases in the middle. Germline V gene sequence: CDR1 LGHDT, CDR2 YNNKEL (reference sequence). The CDR3 totals 13 residues. This CDR3 reads CASSQNTGYGYTF. The DNA of the CDR3 is TGTGCCAGCAGCCAGAACACAGGCTATGGCTACACCTTC.

The J gene is TRBJ2-5, the V gene TRBV6-5; 7 nucleotides agree with TRBD2. Germline V gene sequence: CDR1 MNHEY, CDR2 SVGAGI. This CDR3 comprises 15 residues. V gave up 3 bases and J gave up 7 bases; unmatched junction bases: 11. CDR3: CASSYGSSGRGTQYF. The CDR3 DNA reads as TGTGCCAGCAGTTATGGGAGTAGCGGGCGGGGGACCCAGTACTTC.

The genes are TRBV28 and TRBJ2-1; D remains ambiguous. Trimming removed 3 bases at V and 8 bases at J, with 17 bases between. The germline gives CDR1 MDHEN, CDR2 SYDVKM. There are 15 residues in the CDR3. CDR3 in DNA: TGTGCCAGCAGTTTTAGGAGAGGATTGGTAGATGAGCAGTTCTTC. Protein product: CASSFRRGLVDEQFF.

The CDR3 nucleotides read TGTGCCAGCAGTTTGACTAGCAGCTACGAGCAGTACTTC. This codes for CASSLTSSYEQYF. The rearrangement uses TRBV6-5 and TRBJ2-7; 7 positions agree with TRBD2. Germline V gives CDR1 MNHEY, CDR2 SVGAGI. The CDR3 has 13 amino acids. The ends lost 4 bases at V and 3 bases at J; junction bases unmatched: 3.

Only one count was recorded for this clone. The rearrangement links TRBV12-5 to TRBJ2-1; D is unresolved. V shed 3 bases and J shed 0 bases, with 12 bases lying between them. Germline-derived CDR1 and CDR2 are LGHNT and FRNRAP. The CDR3 totals 16 residues. In DNA form, the CDR3 reads TGTGCTAGTGGTTTAACCGCCCCTAGCTCCTACAATGAGCAGTTCTTC. The encoded protein is CASGLTAPSSYNEQFF. The whole variable domain, remainder taken from reference TRBV12-5 and TRBJ2-1, is DARVTQTPRHKVTEMGQEVTMRCQPILGHNTVFWYRQTMMQGLELLAYFRNRAPLDDSGMPKDRFSAEMPDATLATLKIQPSEPRDSAVYFCASGLTAPSSYNEQFFGPGTRLTVL.